What follows are 30 T cell receptor beta chains derived from one specimen sequenced in a study of T cell repertoires in cytomegalovirus infection. These receptors' targets are unknown. Using its own MiXCR run on the reads, TCRdb lists one record per CDR3 protein. The table includes about 830,000 distinct CDR3 sequences, less than 35% detected once. Sequences were derived from cultured CD8+ T cells from PBMCs, sampled from culture after CMV antigen stimulation. Receptors originate from a human donor in good health (CMV status not recorded). Some clones in this sample may be carry-over from other donors' samples.

This clonotype was counted ten times or more. J is TRBJ1-1 and V is TRBV7-9; D is undetermined. V was cut by 1 base and J by 1 base, with 7 bases left in between. CDR3 length equals 14 residues. Per germline, CDR1 SEHNR and CDR2 FQNEAQ (reference sequence). In nucleotides, the CDR3 is TGTGCCAGCAGCTTAGAAGACGGGAACACTGAAGCTTTCTTT. It specifies CASSLEDGNTEAFF.

The V and J genes are TRBV6-1 and TRBJ2-6; D possibly uses TRBD1 or TRBD2 (7 bases each). CDR1 and CDR2 (germline): MNHNS, SASEGT. This CDR3 spans 17 amino acids. V lost 3 bases and J 1 base, leaving 13 bases between the germline ends. Here the CDR3 DNA reads TGTGCCAGCAGTGAGATCCAGGGGGGGTCTGGGGCCAACGTCCTGACTTTC. Encoded protein: CASSEIQGGSGANVLTF.

This clonotype has a handful of counts. The chain uses TRBV9 and TRBJ1-3; D is perhaps TRBD1 (6 bases). V lost 0 bases to trimming and J lost 0 bases, with 7 bases between them. Germline CDR1 SGDLS, CDR2 YYNGEE. The CDR3 covers 15 residues. The CDR3: CASSVGQDSGNTIYF. CDR3 DNA sequence: TGTGCCAGCAGCGTAGGACAGGACTCTGGAAACACCATATATTTT.

The chain couples TRBV19 to TRBJ1-5; TRBD1 is a possible D gene (6 bases). The CDR3 runs to 16 residues. The V gene lost 6 bases and the J gene lost 1 base, with 16 bases spanning the gap. CDR1 LNHDA and CDR2 SQIVND come from the germline V gene (reference sequence). In DNA form, the CDR3 reads TGTGCCAGTAGCCCTCTTAGCCAGGGGAGCAATCAGCCCCAGCATTTT. It encodes CASSPLSQGSNQPQHF.

CDR3 in DNA: TGTGCCAGCAGCCATTCTCAGACAGGGGGGGCCCTCAATGAGCAGTTCTTC. Translated, it gives CASSHSQTGGALNEQFF. This rearrangement joins TRBV4-2 to TRBJ2-1; the match to TRBD1 covers 9 bases. This CDR3 is 17 amino acids long. The J segment lost 6 bases and the V segment lost 3 bases, leaving 12 bases of the junction unmatched. Germline values: CDR1 LGHNA, CDR2 YNFKEQ.

About this clonotype: Given a much more abundant clone one base away, this may be a read error. The V gene is TRBV27, the J gene TRBJ2-4, with D unclear. The CDR3 consists of 16 residues. CDR1 is MNHEY, CDR2 SMNVEV, per germline (reference sequence). The CDR3 region has the DNA TGTGCCAGCAGTTTATCTGTGGGAACAGCCAAAATCATTCAGTACTTC. Translated, it gives CASSLSVGTAKIIQYF.

The sample holds many counts of this clonotype. Written as DNA, the CDR3 is TGTGCCAGCAGCCCCGAGCTGGTAAGGAACACTGAAGCTTTCTTT. It encodes CASSPELVRNTEAFF. The rearrangement uses TRBV7-3 and TRBJ1-1; D is unclear. CDR1 is SGHTA, CDR2 FQGTGA, per germline. V lost 5 bases to trimming and J lost 1 base, with 14 bases between them. This CDR3 is 15 amino acids long.

This rearrangement joins TRBV18 to TRBJ2-7, with 12 bases matching TRBD2. Germline loops: CDR1 KGHSH, CDR2 LQKENI. After removal of 3 bases from V and 2 bases from J, the junction contained 5 bases not matched to a gene. The CDR3 sequence is 16 residues long. CDR3 bases: TGTGCCAGCTCACCGGGACGACTAGCGGGGGCCTACGAGCAGTACTTC. Its protein product is CASSPGRLAGAYEQYF. Combining the CDR3 with reference TRBV18 and TRBJ2-7 gives the whole variable domain NAGVMQNPRHLVRRRGQEARLRCSPMKGHSHVYWYRQLPEEGLKFMVYLQKENIIDESGMPKERFSAEFPKEGPSILRIQQVVRGDSAAYFCASSPGRLAGAYEQYFGPGTRLTVT.

The V call is TRBV2, the J call TRBJ1-1, with a possible D match to TRBD1 (5 bases). The CDR3 is 12 residues long. V lost 8 bases to trimming and J lost 0 bases, with 7 bases between them. Looked up from germline, CDR1 is SNHLY and CDR2 is FYNNEI. The CDR3 DNA reads TGTGCCAGCGAGGGGCTGAACACTGAAGCTTTCTTT. Translation gives CASEGLNTEAFF.

The chain employs TRBV12-3 or TRBV12-4 and TRBJ2-3; D might be TRBD2 (5 bases). The CDR3 is made up of 13 amino acids. The CDR3 protein is CVSAGPSTDTQYF. The CDR3 DNA reads TGTGTATCCGCGGGCCCTAGCACAGATACGCAGTATTTT.

Comment on this clonotype: The junction does not match germline at one end; this may be a read error. V and J are TRBV7-3 and TRBJ2-3; 10 positions match TRBD1. The CDR3 is made up of 17 amino acids. The germline gives CDR1 SGHTA, CDR2 FQGTGA. CDR3 loop: CASSADLGTGVTDMQYF. In DNA form, the CDR3 reads TGTGCCAGCAGCGCTGACCTGGGGACAGGGGTCACAGATATGCAGTATTTT.

The chain has TRBV19 and TRBJ2-6; D not resolved. The CDR3 is 17 amino acids. V was pared by 5 bases and J by 0 bases, with 14 bases between. Germline V gene data show CDR1 as LNHDA and CDR2 as SQIVND (reference sequence). CDR3 in DNA: TGTGCCAGTAGTCTTCGGACCCCGAGCTCTGGGGCCAACGTCCTGACTTTC. Its translation is CASSLRTPSSGANVLTF.

This clonotype was seen a handful of times. V gene TRBV27 combines with J gene TRBJ1-1; possibly TRBD1 for D (6 bases). V gave up 5 bases and J gave up 1 base, with 14 bases separating them. This CDR3 is 15 amino acids long. Germline CDR1 MNHEY, CDR2 SMNVEV (reference sequence). The CDR3 DNA reads TGTGCCAGCAGTGTAGGGGGGGTTACGAACACTGAAGCTTTCTTT. This encodes CASSVGGVTNTEAFF.

The chain employs TRBV5-4 and TRBJ1-2; no reliable D call. Germline V gene lookup returns CDR1 SGHNT and CDR2 YYREEE (reference sequence). Trimming removed 3 bases from V and 4 bases from J, with 19 bases in between. The CDR3 has 16 residues. This CDR3 is CASSSTIDTKLYGYTF. As DNA, the CDR3 is TGTGCCAGCAGCTCGACCATAGACACCAAACTCTATGGCTACACCTTC.

V gene TRBV27 combines with J gene TRBJ2-1, with 10 nucleotides matching TRBD1. The CDR3 covers 14 residues. CDR1 and CDR2 (germline): MNHEY, SMNVEV (reference sequence). Trimming removed 10 bases from V and 6 bases from J; junction bases left unmatched: 9. CDR3 protein: CATGAGTGVNEQFF. CDR3 nucleotide sequence: TGTGCCACCGGGGCCGGGACAGGGGTCAATGAGCAGTTCTTC.

This clonotype was seen ten or more times. CDR3 nucleotides: TGTGCCAGCAGCGCCGGAGGGGGCCCCTACGAGCAGTACTTC. It encodes CASSAGGGPYEQYF. The chain uses TRBV11-3 and TRBJ2-7; perhaps TRBD1 as D (7 bases). The CDR3 spans 14 residues. The germline gives CDR1 SGHNT, CDR2 YENEEA. V was shortened by 5 bases and J by 2 bases, with 13 bases between the two germline ends.

Only a few counts were recorded for this clonotype. This chain joins TRBV6-6 and TRBJ1-2; 9 bases are a match to TRBD1. The CDR3 covers 15 residues. The junction had 16 bases not matched to a gene; V was cut back by 4 bases and J by 13 bases. Germline V lookup: CDR1 MNHNY, CDR2 SVGAGI (reference sequence). CDR3: CASSSPGQGSGALTF. In DNA form, the CDR3 reads TGTGCCAGCAGTTCGCCGGGACAGGGATCCGGCGCCCTCACCTTC.

The chain is built from TRBV29-1 and TRBJ1-2; a weak D match, TRBD1 (5 bases). V was cut by 5 bases and J by 6 bases, with 22 bases left in between. Germline V gives CDR1 SQVTM, CDR2 ANQGSEA. The CDR3 runs to 15 residues. The CDR3 reads CSVLQATGAEDGYTF. The CDR3 DNA follows: TGCAGCGTTTTGCAAGCTACCGGGGCGGAGGATGGCTACACCTTC.

The chain carries TRBV7-9 and TRBJ1-2, with D maybe TRBD1 (6 bases). CDR3 length equals 17 residues. Trimming stripped 3 bases from V and 4 bases from J, with 21 bases between. Per germline, CDR1 SEHNR and CDR2 FQNEAQ (reference sequence). The CDR3 DNA reads TGTGCCAGCAGCTTCCCCGTCCCGGAGGGGGGAAGCTATGGCTACACCTTC. Translating it yields CASSFPVPEGGSYGYTF.

A few counts support this clonotype. The chain carries TRBV7-4 and TRBJ2-5; D is perhaps TRBD1 or TRBD2 (5 bases each). The CDR3 loop spans 14 amino acids. Trimming took 5 bases from V and 5 from J, leaving 15 bases between them. Germline values: CDR1 SGHVT, CDR2 SQSDAQ. This CDR3 reads CASSGDLGRETQYF. The CDR3 DNA reads as TGTGCCAGCAGCGGGGACCTGGGCCGGGAGACCCAGTACTTC.

The chain uses TRBV29-1 and TRBJ2-1; no clear D. Germline-derived CDR1 and CDR2 are SQVTM and ANQGSEA. The CDR3 sequence is 15 residues long. The V end lost 6 bases, the J end lost 2 bases, and 17 bases lay between the germline ends. The CDR3 is CSVALEELTYNEQFF. The CDR3 DNA sequence: TGCAGCGTGGCGTTGGAAGAGTTGACCTACAATGAGCAGTTCTTC.

This clonotype was seen more than once but under ten times. V and J are TRBV12-3 or TRBV12-4 and TRBJ1-2, with no clear D. The CDR3 has 13 amino acids. V was shortened by 2 bases and J by 5 bases, with 9 bases between the two germline ends. The CDR3 loop reads CASSLSVFYGYTF. The DNA for the CDR3 is TGTGCCAGCAGTTTAAGTGTTTTTTATGGCTACACCTTC.

The chain is built from TRBV27 and TRBJ2-1; TRBD1 matches at 9 bases. With 6 bases clipped from V and 4 bases from J, the junction kept 4 bases outside the gene matches. This CDR3 is built from 14 residues. Germline-derived CDR1 and CDR2 are MNHEY and SMNVEV (reference sequence). CDR3 coding DNA: TGTGCCAGCAGGGTACAGGGGGCTTACAATGAGCAGTTCTTC. It codes for CASRVQGAYNEQFF.

The chain has TRBV11-2 and TRBJ2-1, with no clear D. Trimming left V 1 base short and J 2 bases short, with 12 bases between. Germline V gene sequence: CDR1 SGHAT, CDR2 FQNNGV. The length of the CDR3 is 16 residues. CDR3 coding DNA: TGTGCCAGCAGCTTAGGAGACTCCTTCACCTACAATGAGCAGTTCTTC. Protein product: CASSLGDSFTYNEQFF.

This clonotype was counted between two and nine times. The J gene is TRBJ2-6, the V gene TRBV6-5; TRBD1 matches 8 bases. CDR3 size: 19 residues. The ends lost 4 bases at V and 0 bases at J; junction bases unmatched: 11. Germline V gene data show CDR1 as MNHEY and CDR2 as SVGAGI. In DNA, the CDR3 is TGTGCCAGCAGTTGGCTACCTGCAGGACAGGGCTCTGGGGCCAACGTCCTGACTTTC. Translation gives CASSWLPAGQGSGANVLTF.

This clonotype was observed once. CDR3 loop: CASSLLDSYEQYV. CDR3 DNA: TGTGCCAGCAGCTTGTTAGACAGCTACGAGCAGTACGTC. The chain is built from TRBV5-6 and TRBJ2-7, with a tentative D call TRBD1 (5 bases). V was shortened by 1 base and J by 3 bases, with 8 bases between the two germline ends. Germline CDR1 and CDR2: SGHDT and YYEEEE. The CDR3 has 13 residues.

V and J are TRBV15 and TRBJ2-4; maybe TRBD1 (6 bases). CDR1 is LNHNV, CDR2 YYDKDF, per germline (reference sequence). V was clipped by 4 bases and J by 2 bases, with 12 bases between them. The CDR3 sequence is 15 residues long. In DNA form, the CDR3 reads TGTGCCACCAGCAAAGATGGGGGCTCCAAAAACATTCAGTACTTC. The encoded protein is CATSKDGGSKNIQYF. Full variable domain (remainder filled in from reference TRBV15 and TRBJ2-4): DAMVIQNPRYQVTQFGKPVTLSCSQTLNHNVMYWYQQKSSQAPKLLFHYYDKDFNNEADTPDNFQSRRPNTSFCFLDIRSPGLGDTAMYLCATSKDGGSKNIQYFGAGTRLSVL.

This clonotype was counted a few times. V and J are TRBV6-1 and TRBJ2-7, with a weak D call TRBD1 (6 bases). The CDR3 has 15 residues. Trimming left V 10 bases short and J 2 bases short, with 21 bases between. From germline, CDR1 is MNHNS and CDR2 SASEGT. CDR3 sequence: CATNPGDTPAYEQYV. The CDR3 DNA reads TGTGCCACCAACCCTGGGGACACTCCGGCCTACGAGCAGTACGTC.

This sequence joins TRBV2 and TRBJ1-1; the match to TRBD1 covers 9 bases. CDR1 and CDR2 (germline): SNHLY, FYNNEI. The CDR3 is made up of 11 amino acids. V dropped 6 bases and J dropped 11; count of bases not matched to a gene: 4. The CDR3 DNA sequence: TGTGCCAGCAGGGGGACAGGGATGGCTTTCTTT. Its protein product is CASRGTGMAFF.

The sample holds a few counts of this clonotype. The rearrangement joins TRBV7-6 to TRBJ1-4; D gene uncertain. The CDR3 has 17 residues. Trimming cost V 3 bases and J 2 bases, with 16 bases left between them. Germline V gives CDR1 SGHVS, CDR2 FNYEAQ. For the CDR3, the DNA is TGTGCCAGCAGCTTTAATCCCGGCGGGTTTACTAATGAAAAACTGTTTTTT. Translated: CASSFNPGGFTNEKLFF.